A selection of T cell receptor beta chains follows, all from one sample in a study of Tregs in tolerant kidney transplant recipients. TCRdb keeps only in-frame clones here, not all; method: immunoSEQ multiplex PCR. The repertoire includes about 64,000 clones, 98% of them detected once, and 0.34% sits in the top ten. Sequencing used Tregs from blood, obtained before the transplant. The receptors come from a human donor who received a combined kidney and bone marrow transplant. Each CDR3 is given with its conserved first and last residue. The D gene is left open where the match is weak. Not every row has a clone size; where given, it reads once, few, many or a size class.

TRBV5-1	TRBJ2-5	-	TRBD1	TGCGCCAGCAGCTTGCTGGGACAGGGGGTTTCCCAAGAGACCCAGTACTTC	CASSLLGQGVSQETQYF
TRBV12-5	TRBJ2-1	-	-	TGTGCTAGTGGTTTTACTTACAATGAGCAGTTCTTC	CASGFTYNEQFF
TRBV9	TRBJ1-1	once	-	TGTGCCAGCAGCGTAGGGATGGTGGGACACATGAACACTGAAGCTTTCTTT	CASSVGMVGHMNTEAFF
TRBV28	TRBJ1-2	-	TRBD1	TGTGCCAGCAGTTTAATTTGGGACAGGGGTTCCGATGGCTACACCTTC	CASSLIWDRGSDGYTF
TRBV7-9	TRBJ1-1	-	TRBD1	TGTGCCAGCAGCTTGACAGGGGGAAACACTGAAGCTTTCTTT	CASSLTGGNTEAFF
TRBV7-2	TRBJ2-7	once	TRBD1	TGTGCCAGCAGCTTCGACAGGGGGGGCTACGAGCAGTACTTC	CASSFDRGGYEQYF
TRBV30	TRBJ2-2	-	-	TGTGCCTGGAGTGTAGCCGTTCGGGGCGGGGAGCTGTTTTTT	CAWSVAVRGGELFF
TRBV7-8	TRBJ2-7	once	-	TGTGCCAGCAGCTTAGAGAGAGGGAGCTCCTACGAGCAGTACTTC	CASSLERGSSYEQYF
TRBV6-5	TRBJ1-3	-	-	TGTGCCAGCAGGGCGGCGGTGGCTGGAAACACCATATATTTT	CASRAAVAGNTIYF
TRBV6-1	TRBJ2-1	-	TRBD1	TGTGCCAGCAGTGAGTTCGGACAGGGGGTCTACAATGAGCAGTTCTTC	CASSEFGQGVYNEQFF
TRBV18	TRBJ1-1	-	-	TGTGCCAGCTCCCTCAGTTGGATGACAGGCCTTATGAACACTGAAGCTTTCTTT	CASSLSWMTGLMNTEAFF
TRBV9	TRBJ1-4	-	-	TGTGCCAGCAGCCGATCGGTGGGCCGGACTAATGAAAAACTGTTTTTT	CASSRSVGRTNEKLFF
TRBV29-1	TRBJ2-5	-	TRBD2	TGCAGCGTCCGAAGGGTGGCGGGAGGAGAGACCCAGTACTTC	CSVRRVAGGETQYF
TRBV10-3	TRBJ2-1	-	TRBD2	TGTGCCATGGGACTAGCGGGGAATGAGCAGTTCTTC	CAMGLAGNEQFF
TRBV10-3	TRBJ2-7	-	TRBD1	TGTGCCATCAGGGATCCGGGACAGGGATTCTACGAGCAGTACTTC	CAIRDPGQGFYEQYF
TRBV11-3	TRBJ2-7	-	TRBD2	TGTGCCAGCAGCTTATCACTAGCGTTGCGGCACGAGCAGTACTTC	CASSLSLALRHEQYF
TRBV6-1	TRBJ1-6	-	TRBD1	TGTGCCAGCAGTGGCCTACTGGGACAGGGAGCATCACCCCTCCACTTT	CASSGLLGQGASPLHF
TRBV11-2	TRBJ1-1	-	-	TGTGCCAGCAGCTTAGATATTGGAGGATTAAACACTGAAGCTTTCTTT	CASSLDIGGLNTEAFF
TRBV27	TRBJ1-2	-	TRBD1	TGTGCCAGCAGTCGCCTAGGGGGCCGGGAGGGCTACACCTTC	CASSRLGGREGYTF
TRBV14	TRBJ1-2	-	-	TGTGCCAGCAGCCAGGACTTCGAGCGTGGCTACACCTTC	CASSQDFERGYTF
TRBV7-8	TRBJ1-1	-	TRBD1	TGTGCCAGCAGCATCGGACAGGGGCAATGGGACACTGAAGCTTTCTTT	CASSIGQGQWDTEAFF
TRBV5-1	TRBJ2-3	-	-	TGCGCCAGCAGCTGGGGGGTGACTGTCGCAGATACGCAGTATTTT	CASSWGVTVADTQYF
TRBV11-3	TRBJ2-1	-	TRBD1	TGTGCCAGCAGTTTCCGGGACAGAACTATCCCACAGCAGTTCTTC	CASSFRDRTIPQQFF
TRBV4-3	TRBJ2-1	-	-	TGCGCCAGCAGCCAAGAAGGACTATTCCCGACTGAGCTGTTCTTC	CASSQEGLFPTELFF
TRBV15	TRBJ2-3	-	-	TGTGCCACCAGCACCCCCGTTTCCGGGTCAGATACGCAGTATTTT	CATSTPVSGSDTQYF
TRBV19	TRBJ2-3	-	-	TGTGCCAGTAGTAACCTGGCAGGTGTAGATACGCAGTATTTT	CASSNLAGVDTQYF
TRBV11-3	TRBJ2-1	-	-	TGTGCCAGCAGCCTTGAGCATCGCAATGAGCAGTTCTTC	CASSLEHRNEQFF
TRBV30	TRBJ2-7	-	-	TGTGCCTGGAGTGTATTTGGTGTGCGCGAGCAGTACTTC	CAWSVFGVREQYF
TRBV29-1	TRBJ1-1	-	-	TGCAGCGTTGAAGGCCCGGGAGCCTTGGGGAACACTGAAGCTTTCTTT	CSVEGPGALGNTEAFF
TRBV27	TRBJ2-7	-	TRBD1	TGTGCCAGCAGTTTAAGTCGGGACAGGGTCTACGAGCAGTACTTC	CASSLSRDRVYEQYF
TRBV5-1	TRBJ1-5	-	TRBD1	TGCGCCAGCAGCACCGGGACAGGGTCTCAGCCCCAGCATTTT	CASSTGTGSQPQHF
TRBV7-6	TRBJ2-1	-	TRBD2	TGTGCCAGCAGCTTAGGGCCGGGACTAGATACCTACAATGAGCAGTTCTTC	CASSLGPGLDTYNEQFF
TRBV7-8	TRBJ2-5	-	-	TGTGCCAGCAGCTTAGGGCGACAGAACCAAGAGACCCAGTACTTC	CASSLGRQNQETQYF
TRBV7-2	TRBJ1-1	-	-	TGTGCCAGCAGCATCTTTTTCAGGGGGAACACTGAAGCTTTCTTT	CASSIFFRGNTEAFF
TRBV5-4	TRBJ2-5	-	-	TGTGCCAGCAGCTTGAGGGAGGCGGGGGAGACCCAGTACTTC	CASSLREAGETQYF
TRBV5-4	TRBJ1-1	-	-	TGTGCCAGCAGCTTTGGCGGTGGGAACACTGAAGCTTTCTTT	CASSFGGGNTEAFF
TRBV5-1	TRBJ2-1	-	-	TGCGCCAGCAGCTCGAGCGGAAACTACAATGAGCAGTTCTTC	CASSSSGNYNEQFF
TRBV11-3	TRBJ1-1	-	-	TGTGCCAGCAGCTTAGAAGGGGGCACTGAAGCTTTCTTT	CASSLEGGTEAFF
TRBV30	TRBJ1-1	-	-	TGTGCCTGGAGTGCGGGGGGGCGGTCGGCGGCTTTCTTT	CAWSAGGRSAAFF